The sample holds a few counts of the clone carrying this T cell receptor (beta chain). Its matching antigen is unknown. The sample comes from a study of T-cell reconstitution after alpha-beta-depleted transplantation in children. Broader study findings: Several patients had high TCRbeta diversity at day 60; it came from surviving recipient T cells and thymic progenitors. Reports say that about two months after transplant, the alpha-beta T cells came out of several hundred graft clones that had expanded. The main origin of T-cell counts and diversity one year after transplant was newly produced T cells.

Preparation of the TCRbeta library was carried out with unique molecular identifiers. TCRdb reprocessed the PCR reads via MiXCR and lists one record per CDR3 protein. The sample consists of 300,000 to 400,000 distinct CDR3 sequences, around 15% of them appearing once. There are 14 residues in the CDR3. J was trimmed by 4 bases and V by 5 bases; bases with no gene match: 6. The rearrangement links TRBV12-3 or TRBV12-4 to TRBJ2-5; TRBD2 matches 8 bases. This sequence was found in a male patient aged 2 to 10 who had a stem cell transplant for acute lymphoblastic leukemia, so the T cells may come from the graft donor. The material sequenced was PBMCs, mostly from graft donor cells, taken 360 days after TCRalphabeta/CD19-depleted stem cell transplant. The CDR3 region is CASSPGLDVETQYF. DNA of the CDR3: TGTGCCAGCAGTCCGGGACTAGACGTAGAGACCCAGTACTTC.